The 25 T cell receptor beta chains below were found in one sample sequenced in a study of spatial heterogeneity in lung cancer (dated by TCRdb to the late 2010s). The time point label corresponds to: blood at routine non-recurrence follow-up after resection. The method was 5' RACE. Sequencing instrument: NextSeq 500. TCRdb ran its own pipeline on the public reads, namely fastp trimming at Q25 and MiXCR clone calling, and kept in-frame beta chains. Each entry is one CDR3 protein sequence, shown with its most common DNA and genes. This sample comprises roughly 45,000 distinct CDR3 sequences, 20% to 25% of them detected only once. In total, the top ten clones hold approximately 6.8% of the sample. Source: PBMCs, taken at follow-up. The receptors come from a female donor with early-stage non-small cell lung cancer.

CDR3 in amino acids: CASSSYPVGTEAFF. The CDR3 DNA reads TGTGCCAGCAGTTCCTATCCCGTTGGCACTGAAGCTTTCTTT. The chain couples TRBV6-5 to TRBJ1-1; D uncertain. This CDR3 is 14 amino acids long. CDR1 and CDR2 from the germline V gene are MNHEY and SVGAGI. The V end was cut by 4 bases, the J end by 4 bases, with 13 bases between.

The sample holds a few counts of this clonotype. This chain links TRBV7-9 with TRBJ1-4, with 8 nucleotides matching TRBD1. The CDR3 spans 14 residues. Looked up from germline, CDR1 is SEHNR and CDR2 is FQNEAQ (reference sequence). The junction had 3 bases not matched to a gene; V was cut back by 1 base and J by 8 bases. The CDR3 DNA is TGTGCCAGCAGCTTAGGACAGGGGCGCGAAAAACTGTTTTTT. The encoded protein is CASSLGQGREKLFF.

The chain carries TRBV20-1 and TRBJ1-3; unclear D gene. The ends were cut back, 0 bases at V and 1 base at J, with 7 bases in the middle. Germline V CDR1 and CDR2: DFQATT, SNEGSKA (reference sequence). The CDR3 is 14 amino acids. The CDR3 here is CSAREAASGNTIYF. Here the CDR3 DNA reads TGCAGTGCTAGAGAGGCGGCATCTGGAAACACCATATATTTT.

This clonotype was detected many times. This sequence joins TRBV7-2 and TRBJ2-2, with 11 bases fitting TRBD2. The CDR3 covers 15 residues. Trimming took 1 base from V and 8 from J; bases not matched to a gene: 3. The germline V gene encodes CDR1 SGHTA and CDR2 FQGNSA. The CDR3 region has the DNA TGTGCCAGCAGCTTAGGTCTAGCGGGAGGTGGGGAGCTGTTTTTT. The encoded protein is CASSLGLAGGGELFF.

This clonotype was observed at least ten times. The gene calls are TRBV7-9 and TRBJ2-5, with 7 bases aligning to TRBD2. CDR1 SEHNR and CDR2 FQNEAQ come from the germline V gene (reference sequence). The J segment lost 2 bases and the V segment lost 5 bases, leaving 8 bases of the junction unmatched. The length of the CDR3 is 15 residues. CDR3 sequence (DNA): TGTGCCAGCAGCCACTCTAGCGGCTATCAAGAGACCCAGTACTTC. As protein: CASSHSSGYQETQYF.

This clonotype is labeled as medium-sized (0.01 to 0.1%). The chain couples TRBV7-3 to TRBJ2-1, with a tentative D call TRBD2 (6 bases). This CDR3 has 15 residues. CDR1 SGHTA and CDR2 FQGTGA come from the germline V gene. Trimming removed 5 bases from V and 10 bases from J, with 21 bases in between. The CDR3 region is CASSQGGGPPREQFF. DNA for the CDR3: TGTGCCAGCAGCCAGGGCGGAGGGCCCCCAAGAGAGCAGTTCTTC.

The genes are TRBV7-6 and TRBJ2-2, with D maybe TRBD1 (5 bases). The CDR3 is made up of 14 amino acids. Trimming took 6 bases from V and 6 from J, leaving 14 bases between them. Germline CDR1 reads SGHVS; CDR2 reads FNYEAQ. The CDR3 bases are TGTGCCAGCAGTTTCGACAGCCCGCCCGGGGAGCTGTTTTTT. As protein: CASSFDSPPGELFF.

V and J are TRBV7-9 and TRBJ2-3, with D possibly TRBD2 on 6 matching bases. Trimming removed 1 base at V and 5 bases at J, with 13 bases between. The CDR3 sequence is 15 residues long. Germline CDR1 is SEHNR and CDR2 is FQNEAQ (reference sequence). CDR3 nucleotides: TGTGCCAGCAGCTTAGTCGGGAGTCCGAAAGATACGCAGTATTTT. It encodes CASSLVGSPKDTQYF.

This clonotype was picked up many times. The V and J genes are TRBV7-2 and TRBJ2-7, with TRBD2 identical over 12 bases. The germline CDR1 and CDR2 sequences are SGHTA and FQGNSA. Trimming at V came to 1 base and at J to 6 bases, leaving 4 bases not matched to a gene. This CDR3 is built from 15 residues. CDR3 region: CASSLVGLAGSEQYF. The CDR3 bases are TGTGCCAGCAGCTTAGTGGGACTAGCGGGTTCCGAGCAGTACTTC.

V and J are TRBV29-1 and TRBJ1-1, with D perhaps matching TRBD1 (6 bases). The V and J ends lost 6 bases and 1 base respectively, with 12 bases between them. Germline assignment: CDR1 SQVTM and CDR2 ANQGSEA. There are 13 residues in the CDR3. DNA for the CDR3: TGCAGCGTCCGTGGCAGGGGGAACACTGAAGCTTTCTTT. It encodes CSVRGRGNTEAFF.

CDR3 nucleotides: TGTGCCAGCAGCTTAGCCGACCTGGAGACCCAGTACTTC. It specifies CASSLADLETQYF. The rearrangement uses TRBV7-6 and TRBJ2-5; D remains unclear. Trimming removed 0 bases at V and 5 bases at J, with 7 bases between. Per the germline V gene, CDR1 is SGHVS and CDR2 is FNYEAQ. CDR3 length: 13 amino acids. Variable domain in full (rest from reference TRBV7-6 and TRBJ2-5): GAGVSQSPRYKVTKRGQDVALRCDPISGHVSLYWYRQALGQGPEFLTYFNYEAQQDKSGLPNDRFSAERPEGSISTLTIQRTEQRDSAMYRCASSLADLETQYFGPGTRLLVL.

The sample holds a few counts of this clonotype. A read error may produce the germline difference seen at one junction end. This chain connects TRBV7-7 to TRBJ2-5; weak D call: TRBD2 (5 bases). CDR1 is SSHAT, CDR2 FNYEAQ, per germline (reference sequence). This CDR3 is built from 14 residues. CDR3 DNA: TGTGCTAGCAGCTCAGAGGGAAATGGAGAGACCCAGTACTTC. Amino acid sequence: CASSSEGNGETQYF.

This clonotype was observed a few times. V and J are TRBV10-3 and TRBJ2-5; D not resolved. V lost 0 bases, J lost 3 bases, and 8 bases lay in between. CDR1 is ENHRY and CDR2 is SYGVKD in the germline V gene. The CDR3 has 14 residues. The CDR3: CAISESPGEETQYF. The CDR3 DNA sequence: TGTGCCATCAGTGAGTCGCCGGGTGAAGAGACCCAGTACTTC.

The CDR3 loop reads CASSFDVGLPGGEQYF. In DNA, the CDR3 is TGTGCCAGCAGCTTTGACGTCGGACTGCCCGGTGGGGAGCAGTACTTC. The rearrangement links TRBV7-2 to TRBJ2-7; weak D call: TRBD2 (5 bases). V lost 3 bases, J lost 7 bases, and 22 bases lay in between. This CDR3 spans 16 amino acids. Germline CDR1 reads SGHTA; CDR2 reads FQGNSA.

As concerns this clonotype: At one end the junction does not follow the germline gene, possibly because of a read error. V is TRBV6-2 or TRBV6-3 and J is TRBJ2-3, with D tentatively TRBD1 or TRBD2 (5 bases each). Looked up from germline, CDR1 is MNHEY and CDR2 is SVGEGT. The CDR3 contains 15 residues. CDR3 coding DNA: TGTACCAGCAGTGACCTCGGGGCCGTCACAGATACGCAGTATTTT. As protein: CTSSDLGAVTDTQYF.

The J gene is TRBJ2-2, the V gene TRBV3-1; 11 bases map to TRBD2. Germline V gene lookup returns CDR1 LGHDT and CDR2 YNNKEL (reference sequence). V shed 0 bases and J 8 bases; nucleotides not matched to a gene: 8. The length of the CDR3 is 17 residues. The DNA of the CDR3 is TGTGCCAGCAGCCAAGATTGGACGACTAGCGGGGAAGGGGAGCTGTTTTTT. Protein sequence: CASSQDWTTSGEGELFF.

The rearrangement links TRBV7-8 to TRBJ2-1; 15 nucleotides match TRBD2. Germline V gene lookup returns CDR1 SGHVS and CDR2 FQNEAQ. The junction had 8 bases not matched to a gene; V was cut back by 5 bases and J by 3 bases. The CDR3 is made up of 18 amino acids. The CDR3 region is CASSPGTSGGQDYNEQFF. CDR3 DNA: TGTGCCAGCAGCCCCGGGACTAGCGGGGGGCAGGACTACAATGAGCAGTTCTTC.

The V and J genes are TRBV5-1 and TRBJ2-2; D ambiguous. This CDR3 spans 16 amino acids. Looked up from germline, CDR1 is SGHRS and CDR2 is YFSETQ. V lost 4 bases to trimming and J lost 6 bases, with 19 bases between them. CDR3 sequence reads: CASSRVGAALAGELFF. In DNA, the CDR3 is TGCGCCAGCAGCCGAGTGGGTGCCGCGTTGGCCGGGGAGCTGTTTTTT.

At least ten counts were recorded for this clonotype. V usage is TRBV7-2 and J usage is TRBJ2-5, with 12 bases matching TRBD2. Trimming cost V 5 bases and J 4 bases; bases outside gene matches: 8. Germline loops: CDR1 SGHTA, CDR2 FQGNSA. The CDR3 runs to 16 residues. The CDR3 DNA reads TGTGCCAGCAGCCAGTTGCCGGGACTAGCGGGAGAGACCCAGTACTTC. Translation gives CASSQLPGLAGETQYF. Using reference TRBV7-2 and TRBJ2-5 for the parts outside the CDR3, the full variable domain is GAGVSQSPSNKVTEKGKDVELRCDPISGHTALYWYRQSLGQGLEFLIYFQGNSAPDKSGLPSDRFSAERTGGSVSTLTIQRTQQEDSAVYLCASSQLPGLAGETQYFGPGTRLLVL.

Ten or more counts support this clonotype. The J gene is TRBJ2-1, the V gene TRBV28; D ambiguous. V was clipped by 0 bases and J by 7 bases, with 10 bases between them. The CDR3 is 14 amino acids. CDR1 MDHEN and CDR2 SYDVKM come from the germline V gene. The CDR3 nucleotides read TGTGCCAGCAGTTTATGGCGGAGCAGAAATGAGCAGTTCTTC. This codes for CASSLWRSRNEQFF. Full variable domain (outside the CDR3, taken from reference TRBV28 and TRBJ2-1): DVKVTQSSRYLVKRTGEKVFLECVQDMDHENMFWYRQDPGLGLRLIYFSYDVKMKEKGDIPEGYSVSREKKERFSLILESASTNQTSMYLCASSLWRSRNEQFFGPGTRLTVL.

This clonotype was detected many times. V gene TRBV6-8 combines with J gene TRBJ2-1; 8 nucleotides align to TRBD2. CDR3 length: 19 amino acids. V lost 7 bases, J lost 3 bases, and 20 bases stayed unmatched. Germline CDR1 is MNHGY and CDR2 is SAAAGT. CDR3 bases: TGTGCCAGCACCTATGGTCGCAACCTGGAGCGGGAGTGCTACAATGAGCAGTTCTTC. Encoded protein: CASTYGRNLERECYNEQFF.

This chain connects TRBV2 to TRBJ1-5; the D gene is possibly TRBD1 (5 bases). The germline CDR1 and CDR2 sequences are SNHLY and FYNNEI. Trimming removed 4 bases at V and 13 bases at J, with 11 bases between. The CDR3 runs to 11 residues. CDR3 DNA sequence: TGTGCCAGCAGTGTGAGGGGTAGTCAGCATTTT. Translating gives CASSVRGSQHF.

This clonotype has just a few counts. The V call is TRBV6-6, the J call TRBJ2-3, with 7 bases that match TRBD2. Germline CDR1 reads MNHNY; CDR2 reads SVGAGI (reference sequence). The CDR3 loop spans 14 amino acids. J gave up 6 bases and V 7 bases, and 10 bases lay outside the gene matches. The CDR3 region has the DNA TGTGCCAGCAAAACGTATTCGGGAGGCGATACGCAGTATTTT. Its translation: CASKTYSGGDTQYF.

This clonotype came up a few times. CDR3 in DNA: TGCAGTGCTAGAAATTATGCCGCGGACGGGGAGCTGTTTTTT. Encoded protein: CSARNYAADGELFF. V gene TRBV20-1 combines with J gene TRBJ2-2, with D uncertain. V was shortened by 2 bases and J by 7 bases, with 14 bases between the two germline ends. This CDR3 has 14 residues. Germline-derived CDR1 and CDR2 are DFQATT and SNEGSKA (reference sequence).

Ten or more counts support this clonotype. The chain employs TRBV7-2 and TRBJ1-5, with 8 positions matching TRBD1. The CDR3 totals 14 residues. V gave up 4 bases and J gave up 4 bases; unmatched junction bases: 3. CDR1 SGHTA and CDR2 FQGNSA come from the germline V gene. CDR3 bases: TGTGCCAGCAGCTCTCGGACAGGGAATCAGCCCCAGCATTTT. Amino acids: CASSSRTGNQPQHF.